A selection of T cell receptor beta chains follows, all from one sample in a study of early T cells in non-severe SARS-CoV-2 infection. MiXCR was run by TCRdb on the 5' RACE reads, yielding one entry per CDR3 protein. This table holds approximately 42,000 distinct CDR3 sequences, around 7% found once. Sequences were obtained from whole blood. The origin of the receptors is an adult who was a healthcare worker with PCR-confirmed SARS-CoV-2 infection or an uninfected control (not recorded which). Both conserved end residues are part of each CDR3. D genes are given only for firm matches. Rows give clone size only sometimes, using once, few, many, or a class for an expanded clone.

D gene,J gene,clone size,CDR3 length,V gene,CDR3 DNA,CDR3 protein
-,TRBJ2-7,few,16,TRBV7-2,TGTGCCAGCAGCCAAGGTCCGGACAAGAGTTACTACGAGCAGTACTTC,CASSQGPDKSYYEQYF
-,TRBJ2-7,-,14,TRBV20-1,TGCAGTGCTTCTAAACCGACAGGTTCCTACGAGCAGTACTTC,CSASKPTGSYEQYF
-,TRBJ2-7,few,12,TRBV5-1,TGCGCCAGCAGTCTACGGACGGGAGAGCAGTACTTC,CASSLRTGEQYF
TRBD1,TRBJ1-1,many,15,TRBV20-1,TGCAGTGCTCCCGACAGGGGGAGGATGAACACTGAAGCTTTCTTT,CSAPDRGRMNTEAFF
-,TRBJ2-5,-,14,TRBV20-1,TGCAGTGCTAGTCCCGCGGGGTCCCAAGAGACCCAGTACTTC,CSASPAGSQETQYF
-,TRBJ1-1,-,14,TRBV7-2,TGTGCCAGCAGCTTCAGGGGTGGAGGGACTGAAGCTTTCTTT,CASSFRGGGTEAFF
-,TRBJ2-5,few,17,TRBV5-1,TGCGCCAGCAGCGGCCCGAGCGGACTGAGCCCCGGGGAGACCCAGTACTTC,CASSGPSGLSPGETQYF
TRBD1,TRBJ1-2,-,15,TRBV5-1,TGCGCCAGCACCGGTGCCGGGACAGCAAACTATGGCTACACCTTC,CASTGAGTANYGYTF
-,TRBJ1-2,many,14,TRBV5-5,TGTGCCAGCAGCTTGGCCTCAACAGCCGGGGGCTACACCTTC,CASSLASTAGGYTF
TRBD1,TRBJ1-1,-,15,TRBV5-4,TGTGCCAGCAGCTTGCCGACAGGGGCGAACACTGAAGCTTTCTTT,CASSLPTGANTEAFF
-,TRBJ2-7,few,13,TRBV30,TGTGCCTGGAGTGGAGGCCCTTCCAACGAGCAGTACTTC,CAWSGGPSNEQYF
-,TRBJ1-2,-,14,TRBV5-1,TGCGCCAGCAGCTCTTTTGGGGGGAACTATGGCTACACCTTC,CASSSFGGNYGYTF
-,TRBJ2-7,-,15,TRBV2,TGTGCCAGCATTCCTGGGGGGTTTGGTTTCTACGAGCAGTACTTC,CASIPGGFGFYEQYF
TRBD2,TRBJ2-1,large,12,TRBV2,TGTGCTGCGGGGGGACTATTTGATGAGCAGTTCTTC,CAAGGLFDEQFF
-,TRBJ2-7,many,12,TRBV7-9,TGTGCCAGCAGCCGTGCATCGTACGAGCAGTACTTC,CASSRASYEQYF
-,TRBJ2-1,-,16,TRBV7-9,TGTGCCAGCAGCCTCCTCGTGGGGGAGGTAAGGAATGAGCAGTTCTTC,CASSLLVGEVRNEQFF
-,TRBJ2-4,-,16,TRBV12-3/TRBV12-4,TGTGCCAGCAGTCCCCTGGACAGTCGAGCCAAAAACATTCAGTACTTC,CASSPLDSRAKNIQYF
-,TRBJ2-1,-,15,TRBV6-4,TGTGCCAGCAGTGAAAAATTGAGCTCCTACAATGAGCAGTTCTTC,CASSEKLSSYNEQFF
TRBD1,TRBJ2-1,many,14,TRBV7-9,TGTGCCAGCAGCTTGGAGAGGGACAGCCCTCAGCAGTTCTTC,CASSLERDSPQQFF
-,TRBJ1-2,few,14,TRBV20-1,TGCAGTGCTAGTGGGTCGTCCGCTAACTATGGCTACACCTTC,CSASGSSANYGYTF
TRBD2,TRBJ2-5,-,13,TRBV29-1,TGCAGCGTTCGGACTAGCGGGGGTCAGACCCAGTACTTC,CSVRTSGGQTQYF
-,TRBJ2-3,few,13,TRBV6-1,TGTGCCAGCAGAGGTGGGGGCACAGATACGCAGTATTTT,CASRGGGTDTQYF
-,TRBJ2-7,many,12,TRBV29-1,TGCAGCGTTGGGCATGGGGCGCTCGAGCAGTACTTC,CSVGHGALEQYF
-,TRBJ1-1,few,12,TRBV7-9,TGTGCCAGCAGCTCCGTTGGCACTGAAGCTTTCTTT,CASSSVGTEAFF
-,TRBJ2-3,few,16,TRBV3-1,TGTGCCAGCAGCCGACTGCGGGAACTGAGCACAGATACGCAGTATTTT,CASSRLRELSTDTQYF
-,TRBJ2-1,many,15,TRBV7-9,TGTGCCAGCAGCTTCGAGTTACTGACCTACAATGAGCAGTTCTTC,CASSFELLTYNEQFF
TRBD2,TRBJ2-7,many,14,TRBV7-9,TGTGCCAGCAGCTTCGCGGGGGGTTACTACGAGCAGTACTTC,CASSFAGGYYEQYF
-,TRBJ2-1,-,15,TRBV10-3,TGTGCCATCAGACCGGGGGCTAGCTCCTACAATGAGCAGTTCTTC,CAIRPGASSYNEQFF
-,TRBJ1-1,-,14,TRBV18,TGTGCCAGCTCACCAAAAGGGGCGCGAACTGAAGCTTTCTTT,CASSPKGARTEAFF
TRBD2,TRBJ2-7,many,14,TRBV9,TGTGCCAGCAGCGTTAGCGGGGCTTACTACGAGCAGTACTTC,CASSVSGAYYEQYF
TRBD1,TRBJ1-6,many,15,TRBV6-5,TGTGCCAGCAGTCCCCGGGGCAGGGGGGATTCACCCCTCCACTTT,CASSPRGRGDSPLHF
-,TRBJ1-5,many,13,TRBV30,TGTGCCTGCTCGGTCGGGGGCAATCAGCCCCAGCATTTT,CACSVGGNQPQHF
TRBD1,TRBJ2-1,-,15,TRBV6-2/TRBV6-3,TGTGCCAGCAGTTCACGGACAGGGGGCCGGAATGGGCAGTTCTTC,CASSSRTGGRNGQFF
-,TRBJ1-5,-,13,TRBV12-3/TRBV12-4,TGTGCCAGCACTCTAGGGGGGGATCAGCCCCAGCATTTT,CASTLGGDQPQHF
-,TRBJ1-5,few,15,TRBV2,TGTGCCAGCAATCCTAGGGGTGGATCTGATCAGCCCCAGCATTTT,CASNPRGGSDQPQHF
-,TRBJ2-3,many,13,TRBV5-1,TGCGCCAGCAGCTTGGATAGCACAGATACGCAGTATTTT,CASSLDSTDTQYF
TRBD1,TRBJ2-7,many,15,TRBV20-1,TGCAGTGCTAGCATCGCGGAAACAGGGGGCGGCGAGCAGTACTTC,CSASIAETGGGEQYF
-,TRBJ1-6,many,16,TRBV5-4,TGTGCCAGCAGCTTGGGGACAGCGATGGGCGATTCACCCCTCCACTTT,CASSLGTAMGDSPLHF
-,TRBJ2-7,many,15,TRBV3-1,TGTGCCAGCAGCCCCAGGGGAGGGGGACCCTACGAGCAGTACTTC,CASSPRGGGPYEQYF
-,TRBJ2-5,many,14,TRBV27,TGTGCCAGCAGTTTAGACGGCGGGCTAGAGACCCAGTACTTC,CASSLDGGLETQYF
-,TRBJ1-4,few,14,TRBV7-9,TGTGCCAGCAGCTCCCGACAGGCTAATGAAAAACTGTTTTTT,CASSSRQANEKLFF
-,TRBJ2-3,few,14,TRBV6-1,TGTGCCAGCCCGGGCCTGACTAGCACAGATACGCAGTATTTT,CASPGLTSTDTQYF
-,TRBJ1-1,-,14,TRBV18,TGTGCCAGCTCACCCCGGGAGGGGGTCACTGAAGCTTTCTTT,CASSPREGVTEAFF
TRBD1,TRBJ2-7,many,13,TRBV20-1,TGCAGTGCTCCCTGGACAGGCAGAGGCGAGCAGTACTTC,CSAPWTGRGEQYF
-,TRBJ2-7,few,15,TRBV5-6,TGTGCCAGCAGCCCCGGACGGTTGAGCTCCTACGAGCAGTACTTC,CASSPGRLSSYEQYF
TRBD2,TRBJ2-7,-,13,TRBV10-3,TGTGCCATCAGTGAGAATCCGGGAGGGGAGCAGTACTTC,CAISENPGGEQYF
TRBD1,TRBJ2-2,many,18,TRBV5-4,TGTGCCAGCAGCCACCCCGAGGGACAGGGTGAGAACACCGGGGAGCTGTTTTTT,CASSHPEGQGENTGELFF
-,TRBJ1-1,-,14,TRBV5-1,TGCGCCAGCAGCTCAACAAACATGAACACTGAAGCTTTCTTT,CASSSTNMNTEAFF
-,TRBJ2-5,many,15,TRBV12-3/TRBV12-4,TGTGCCAGCAGTTTCCTGGGGGGCTACGTCGGGACCCAGTACTTC,CASSFLGGYVGTQYF
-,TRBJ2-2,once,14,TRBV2,TGTGCCAGCAGTGAACGGGTAGTAGGCGGGGAGCTGTTTTTT,CASSERVVGGELFF
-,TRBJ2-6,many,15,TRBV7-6,TGTGCCAGCAGCTTAGAACAGTCTGGGGCCAACGTCCTGACTTTC,CASSLEQSGANVLTF
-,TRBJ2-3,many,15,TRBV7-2,TGTGCCAGCAGCTTAGTAGGGATTCTTACAGATACGCAGTATTTT,CASSLVGILTDTQYF
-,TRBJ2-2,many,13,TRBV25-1,TGTGCCAGCAGTACGCTCCGCACCGGGGAGCTGTTTTTT,CASSTLRTGELFF
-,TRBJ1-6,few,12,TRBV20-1,TGCAGTGCTAAATCAGGGGATTCACCCCTCCACTTT,CSAKSGDSPLHF
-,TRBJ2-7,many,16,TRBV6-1,TGTGCCAGCAGGAAGGGGCAGGGGCACGAGGGGTACGAGCAGTACTTC,CASRKGQGHEGYEQYF
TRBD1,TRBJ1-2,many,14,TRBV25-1,TGTGCCAGCAGTGAGACCGGGACAGACTATGGCTACACCTTC,CASSETGTDYGYTF
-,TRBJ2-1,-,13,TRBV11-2,TGTGCCAGCAGCTTAGATCGGACTATTGAGCAGTTCTTC,CASSLDRTIEQFF
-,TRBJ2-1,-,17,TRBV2,TGTGCCAGCAGTGCCTCCCTAGCGCACAGCTCCTACAATGAGCAGTTCTTC,CASSASLAHSSYNEQFF